Listed below are T cell receptor beta chains from one sample, sequenced in a study of graft-versus-host responses after intestinal transplantation. Produced via immunoSEQ multiplex PCR; TCRdb's table is partial and in-frame only. The sample has about 94,000 clones; around nine tenths are singletons. These receptors are not linked to any known antigen. The sequences come from unstimulated CD8+ T cells sorted from spleen or lymph node cells, collected before intestinal transplant. These receptors were collected from a human donor who received an intestinal transplant. Both conserved end residues are part of each CDR3.

J	V	CDR3
TRBJ2-7	TRBV7-6	CASSRTGQEQYF
TRBJ2-1	TRBV27	CASSLTTTGYEQFF
TRBJ1-4	TRBV7-6	CASRPLSATNEKLFF
TRBJ2-1	TRBV30	CAWSVLRGNEQFF
TRBJ2-2	TRBV4-1	CASSQVPTPQGGELFF
TRBJ2-5	TRBV5-1	CASRFGREETQYF
TRBJ1-4	TRBV5-1	CAGSPPNEKLFF
TRBJ2-5	TRBV25-1	CASRAGETQYF
TRBJ1-6	TRBV21-1	CASSKWDRKYNSPLHF
TRBJ1-1	TRBV27	CASSLRAWFGGNTEAFF
TRBJ1-1	TRBV2	CACEGGSTEAFF
TRBJ1-1	TRBV11-2	CASREAVSEAFF
TRBJ2-3	TRBV9	CASSEDRGQDTQYF
TRBJ1-5	TRBV10-2	CASTLTGSQPQHF
TRBJ2-2	TRBV9	CASSVAARVRTGELFF
TRBJ2-1	TRBV9	CASSVAGGRVNEQFF
TRBJ2-1	TRBV9	CASSVEGAFAYEQFF
TRBJ1-4	TRBV19	CASSIQGNTEKLFF
TRBJ1-1	TRBV9	CASSVGRPAGAGDTEAFF
TRBJ2-5	TRBV5-6	CASSAWDRGPGETQYF
TRBJ2-5	TRBV15	CATSGTRRETQYF
TRBJ1-1	TRBV19	CASSMTDMNTEAFF
TRBJ1-1	TRBV7-9	CASSPNGVNTEAFF
TRBJ2-7	TRBV11-2	CASSLGTGSYEQYF
TRBJ1-4	TRBV28	CASSPDRYTATNEKLFF
TRBJ1-1	TRBV4-1	CASSRGGLNTEAFF
TRBJ1-4	TRBV25-1	CASSETTGREKLFF
TRBJ2-1	TRBV27	CASSLMLAGDNEQFF
TRBJ2-7	TRBV7-8	CASSLRTPYEQYF
TRBJ1-2	TRBV7-2	CASSFLQGPYGYTF
TRBJ2-3	TRBV6-6	CASTHRGATDTQYF
TRBJ1-2	TRBV6-5	CASSYTRGLGYGYTF
TRBJ2-1	TRBV13	CASSSLTGSSYNEQFF
TRBJ2-5	TRBV29-1	CSATVRGLVEETQYF
NA	TRBV7-2	CASTAGAPYEQYF
TRBJ2-5	TRBV29-1	CSVEGAILAGVGETQYF
TRBJ1-6	TRBV27	CASRTGGDESNSPLHF
TRBJ2-2	TRBV2	CASSESGTNTGELFF
TRBJ1-2	TRBV19	CASSIGTGIITNYGYTF
TRBJ2-5	TRBV30	CAVSGGLGETQYF
TRBJ2-7	TRBV19	CASSNVGRAYEQYF
TRBJ1-5	TRBV28	CASHKGGFQPQHF
TRBJ2-3	TRBV9	CASSVRGATDTQYF
TRBJ2-7	TRBV5-6	CASSSTYEGLGYEQYF
TRBJ1-6	TRBV2	CASREINNSPLHF
TRBJ2-5	TRBV19	CASSTGGLQAETQYF
TRBJ2-1	TRBV7-9	CASPGTGAYNEQFF
TRBJ1-3	TRBV7-9	CASRQGFGNTIYF
TRBJ2-5	TRBV11-2	CASSLRGGGALQETQYF
TRBJ2-7	TRBV14	CASSQRDRVYEQYF
TRBJ1-1	TRBV4-1	CASSQDSGLWTEAFF